This T cell receptor (beta chain) appears in the sequencing data of a study of cytomegalovirus exposure and HLA in healthy donors. The PCR used 60 Vbeta and 13 Jbeta primers. Clones were sequenced by immunoSEQ multiplex PCR, and TCRdb holds only the in-frame ones, with some missing. Of 130,000 to 150,000 clones in the sample, around four fifths are singletons; the top ten hold 2.5%. This receptor was taken from a boy aged 2-9 years in good health and CMV-seronegative. Sequencing was performed on PBMCs.

The CDR3 region is CASSHTGRGAYEQYF. CDR3 coding DNA: TGCGCCAGCAGCCACACCGGACGGGGGGCCTACGAGCAGTACTTC. The rearrangement joins TRBV4-3 to TRBJ2-7; TRBD2 aligns across 7 bases. The CDR3 loop spans 15 amino acids. With 3 bases clipped from V and 2 bases from J, the junction kept 7 bases outside the gene matches. CDR1 and CDR2 (germline): LGHNA, YSLEER.